The 31 T cell receptor beta chains in this list originate from one sample, sequenced in a study of blood T cell repertoires in COVID-19. Here immunoSEQ multiplex PCR was the method, and the copy in TCRdb shows in-frame clones only, minus some. The sample carries under 300,000 clones, around 85% recorded once. The material sequenced was peripheral blood. These receptors came from an older woman with active or convalescent COVID-19.

The chain combines TRBV6-6 with TRBJ1-2; D is perhaps TRBD1 (5 bases). The V end lost 6 bases, the J end lost 1 base, and 15 bases lay between the germline ends. This CDR3 has 15 residues. Germline V gene sequence: CDR1 MNHNY, CDR2 SVGAGI (reference sequence). The chain's CDR3 is CASRPLDTVNYGYTF. CDR3 bases: TGTGCCAGCAGACCACTGGACACCGTTAACTATGGCTACACCTTC.

The chain is built from TRBV10-3 and TRBJ1-1; TRBD1 aligns across 7 bases. The CDR3 extends over 16 amino acids. Per germline, CDR1 ENHRY and CDR2 SYGVKD. V lost 0 bases and J lost 4; bases outside the gene matches: 8. CDR3 sequence: CAISESAGTVVTEAFF. The CDR3 DNA reads TGTGCCATCAGTGAGTCGGCCGGGACAGTTGTCACTGAAGCTTTCTTT.

This chain links TRBV6-1 with TRBJ1-6; TRBD1 aligns across 8 bases. This CDR3 contains 14 residues. The germline V gene encodes CDR1 MNHNS and CDR2 SASEGT. J gave up 10 bases and V 3 bases, and 5 bases lay outside the gene matches. CDR3 loop: CASSEDREGSPLHF. In DNA, the CDR3 is TGTGCCAGCAGTGAGGACAGGGAAGGATCACCCCTCCACTTT.

The chain links TRBV11-3 to TRBJ2-7; TRBD2 agrees at 9 bases. CDR1 and CDR2 (germline): SGHNT, YENEEA. This CDR3 has 16 residues. J was trimmed by 1 base and V by 4 bases; bases with no gene match: 8. The CDR3 bases are TGTGCCAGCAGCTACTCCGCCGGACTAGCGTCCTACGAGCAGTACTTC. It codes for CASSYSAGLASYEQYF.

The genes are TRBV7-9 and TRBJ1-2; TRBD1 aligns across 8 bases. Per germline, CDR1 SEHNR and CDR2 FQNEAQ (reference sequence). The V gene end was trimmed by 4 bases and the J gene end by 4 bases; junction bases not matched to a gene: 2. The CDR3 is made up of 13 amino acids. The DNA of the CDR3 is TGTGCCAGCAGCTCGACAGGGGCCTATGGCTACACCTTC. This translates into CASSSTGAYGYTF.

The rearrangement uses TRBV2 and TRBJ1-1, with 10 positions matching TRBD1. J lost 6 bases, V lost 6 bases, and 13 bases had no gene match. CDR1 and CDR2 from the germline V gene are SNHLY and FYNNEI. This CDR3 region has 16 residues. The CDR3 loop is CASRTTGGAVGAEAFF. CDR3 DNA sequence: TGTGCCAGCAGGACGACAGGGGGCGCCGTGGGCGCTGAAGCTTTCTTT.

V usage is TRBV7-9 and J usage is TRBJ1-5; possibly TRBD1 for D (6 bases). Germline V gene data show CDR1 as SEHNR and CDR2 as FQNEAQ (reference sequence). This CDR3 is 13 amino acids long. The V end was cut by 4 bases, the J end by 9 bases, with 13 bases between. CDR3 nucleotides: TGTGCCAGCAGCTGGGACATCCAGGGGCCCCAGCATTTT. This encodes CASSWDIQGPQHF.

The chain is built from TRBV5-5 and TRBJ2-7, with D unresolved. The CDR3 runs to 13 residues. With 0 bases removed from V and 1 base from J, the gap between germline ends came to 5 bases. In germline, CDR1 is SGHKS, CDR2 YYEKEE (reference sequence). CDR3 sequence reads: CASSLDGSYEQYV. CDR3 sequence (DNA): TGTGCCAGCAGCTTGGACGGTTCCTACGAGCAGTACGTC.

V gene TRBV5-4 combines with J gene TRBJ1-1; 10 bases map to TRBD1. The CDR3 totals 18 residues. J lost 6 bases, V lost 0 bases, and 14 bases had no gene match. Germline CDR1 SGHNT, CDR2 YYREEE (reference sequence). The CDR3 DNA follows: TGTGCCAGCAGCTTGGGGATACGACCGGGACAGGGGAGGTCTGAAGCTTTCTTT. Its translation is CASSLGIRPGQGRSEAFF.

The chain carries TRBV15 and TRBJ1-2; tentatively, D is TRBD1 (6 bases). The CDR3 is 15 amino acids. Germline CDR1 LNHNV, CDR2 YYDKDF (reference sequence). Trimming cost V 2 bases and J 4 bases, with 14 bases left between them. In nucleotides, the CDR3 is TGTGCCACCAGCAGAACCCCTCCAGGGGTCTATGGCTACACCTTC. It is translated as CATSRTPPGVYGYTF.

The CDR3: CASTPLGWDQETQYF. The CDR3 nucleotides are TGTGCCAGCACCCCCCTCGGGTGGGACCAAGAGACCCAGTACTTC. The chain combines TRBV3-1 (or the pseudogene TRBV3-2) with TRBJ2-5; no firm D call. The CDR3 contains 15 residues. V was pared by 7 bases and J by 0 bases, with 15 bases between. Germline CDR1 and CDR2: LGHDT and YNNKEL (reference sequence).

This chain links TRBV11-2 with TRBJ2-1; 8 nucleotides line up with TRBD2. This CDR3 has 14 amino acids. Trimming removed 2 bases from V and 6 bases from J; junction bases left unmatched: 3. Germline CDR1 SGHAT, CDR2 FQNNGV. The DNA of the CDR3 is TGTGCCAGCAGCTTACCCAGCGGGAGCAATGAGCAGTTCTTC. It is translated as CASSLPSGSNEQFF.

The chain has TRBV5-1 and TRBJ2-5; 7 bases line up with TRBD2. The CDR3 loop spans 14 amino acids. Germline lookup yields CDR1 SGHRS and CDR2 YFSETQ. V was clipped by 2 bases and J by 5 bases; unmatched bases: 6. CDR3 loop: CASSFSREGETQYF. CDR3 DNA: TGCGCCAGCAGCTTCTCCAGGGAGGGGGAGACCCAGTACTTC.

The chain couples TRBV28 to TRBJ1-1, with TRBD1 identical over 8 bases. In germline, CDR1 is MDHEN, CDR2 SYDVKM. V was clipped by 6 bases and J by 0 bases; unmatched bases: 3. The CDR3 covers 14 residues. Written as DNA, the CDR3 is TGTGCCAGCAGATCAGGGGGCTTGAACACTGAAGCTTTCTTT. Amino acids: CASRSGGLNTEAFF.

CDR3 nucleotide sequence: TGTGCCAGCAGCCTGGTTAGGGGTTCCTACGAGCAGTACTTC. Its protein is CASSLVRGSYEQYF. The J gene is TRBJ2-7, the V gene TRBV11-2; perhaps TRBD1 as D (5 bases). The CDR3 totals 14 residues. V gave up 5 bases and J gave up 1 base, with 12 bases separating them. Germline values: CDR1 SGHAT, CDR2 FQNNGV.

In nucleotides, the CDR3 is TGTGCCAGCAGCTTAACCCCGGTAGCGTACGAGCAGTACGTC. Residues: CASSLTPVAYEQYV. V usage is TRBV11-2 and J usage is TRBJ2-7, with a possible D match to TRBD2 (5 bases). The germline V and J ends were trimmed by 2 bases and 4 bases, with 12 bases remaining between them. The CDR3 spans 14 residues. The germline gives CDR1 SGHAT, CDR2 FQNNGV.

V and J are TRBV9 and TRBJ1-2; 8 bases match TRBD1. This CDR3 spans 14 amino acids. The germline V gene has CDR1 SGDLS and CDR2 YYNGEE. The V gene end was trimmed by 4 bases and the J gene end by 8 bases; junction bases not matched to a gene: 10. CDR3 amino acids: CASSKTGAAGGYTF. The CDR3 DNA is TGTGCCAGCAGCAAGACAGGGGCCGCGGGGGGCTACACCTTC.

This rearrangement joins TRBV24-1 to TRBJ2-3; D is perhaps TRBD1 (6 bases). The CDR3 runs to 15 residues. Germline CDR1 is KGHDR and CDR2 is SFDVKD. The V and J ends lost 3 bases and 2 bases respectively, with 11 bases between them. The CDR3 DNA is TGTGCCACCAGTGATGGGGGCGGGTACACAGATACGCAGTATTTT. Translating gives CATSDGGGYTDTQYF.

The V and J genes are TRBV5-1 and TRBJ2-1, with TRBD2 matching 13 bases. Germline V gives CDR1 SGHRS, CDR2 YFSETQ. This CDR3 is built from 20 residues. Germline trimming cut 0 bases from V and 8 bases from J; bases unmatched to any gene: 17. This CDR3 is CASSLAPGTSGDPGWDEQFF. CDR3 sequence (DNA): TGCGCCAGCAGCTTGGCACCCGGGACTAGCGGGGACCCCGGTTGGGATGAGCAGTTCTTC. Filled out from reference TRBV5-1 and TRBJ2-1, the complete variable domain reads KAGVTQTPRYLIKTRGQQVTLSCSPISGHRSVSWYQQTPGQGLQFLFEYFSETQRNKGNFPGRFSGRQFSNSRSEMNVSTLELGDSALYLCASSLAPGTSGDPGWDEQFFGPGTRLTVL.

The rearrangement uses TRBV7-2 and TRBJ1-4, with unresolved D. The CDR3 contains 13 residues. V was shortened by 5 bases and J by 0 bases, with 4 bases between the two germline ends. CDR1 is SGHTA and CDR2 is FQGNSA in the germline V gene. CDR3 bases: TGTGCCAGCAGCCTCGCAACTAATGAAAAACTGTTTTTT. Its protein is CASSLATNEKLFF.

The rearrangement uses TRBV29-1 and TRBJ2-7, with D perhaps TRBD2 (6 bases). There are 13 residues in the CDR3. The V gene's germline CDR1 is SQVTM and CDR2 ANQGSEA. Trimming removed 6 bases from V and 0 bases from J, with 12 bases in between. CDR3 amino acids: CSVGGVCSYEQYV. The CDR3 coding sequence is TGCAGCGTCGGCGGGGTCTGCTCCTACGAGCAGTACGTC.

The rearrangement links TRBV29-1 to TRBJ1-1; D is possibly TRBD1 (6 bases). The CDR3 spans 12 residues. The germline V gene has CDR1 SQVTM and CDR2 ANQGSEA. V was clipped by 5 bases and J by 3 bases, with 10 bases between them. The CDR3 region is CSVTGTHTEAFF. For the CDR3, the DNA is TGCAGCGTTACCGGGACACACACTGAAGCTTTCTTT.

This chain connects TRBV6-6 to TRBJ1-5; 8 bases line up with TRBD1. In germline, CDR1 is MNHNY, CDR2 SVGAGI (reference sequence). After removal of 2 bases from V and 4 bases from J, the junction contained 4 bases not matched to a gene. This CDR3 is 15 amino acids long. CDR3 bases: TGTGCCAGCAGTTACGGGGGACAGGCGAATCAGCCCCAGCATTTT. Protein product: CASSYGGQANQPQHF.

The rearrangement joins TRBV10-3 to TRBJ1-2, with 9 bases that match TRBD1. The V gene's germline CDR1 is ENHRY and CDR2 SYGVKD. J was trimmed by 2 bases and V by 0 bases; bases with no gene match: 10. This CDR3 has 18 residues. CDR3: CAISESDRGGSINYGYTF. The CDR3 bases are TGTGCCATCAGTGAGTCGGACAGGGGAGGATCAATAAACTATGGCTACACCTTC.

This sequence joins TRBV5-1 and TRBJ2-5; weak D call: TRBD2 (5 bases). V was pared by 0 bases and J by 3 bases, with 15 bases between. The germline V gene has CDR1 SGHRS and CDR2 YFSETQ. This CDR3 has 16 amino acids. The CDR3 loop reads CASSLGTREPKETQYF. The CDR3, as DNA: TGCGCCAGCAGCTTGGGAACCCGGGAACCCAAAGAGACCCAGTACTTC.

The gene calls are TRBV19 and TRBJ2-1; 7 nucleotides line up with TRBD2. The CDR3 totals 14 residues. Germline assignment: CDR1 LNHDA and CDR2 SQIVND (reference sequence). V was pared by 4 bases and J by 4 bases, with 4 bases of the junction left unmatched. The CDR3 nucleotides read TGTGCCAGTAGTAACGGGAGGCTGTACAATGAGCAGTTCTTC. It translates to CASSNGRLYNEQFF.

The V and J genes are TRBV3-1 (or the pseudogene TRBV3-2) and TRBJ2-7, with 11 bases that match TRBD1. The CDR3 length is 15 residues. Germline loops: CDR1 LGHDT, CDR2 YNNKEL (reference sequence). V shed 6 bases and J 2 bases; nucleotides not matched to a gene: 6. The CDR3 DNA follows: TGTGCCAGCAGTTCTGGACAGGGGGCCACCTACGAGCAGTACGTC. This sequence encodes CASSSGQGATYEQYV.

The genes are TRBV5-6 and TRBJ2-1, with 8 bases that match TRBD2. The CDR3 is 16 amino acids. Trimming cost V 0 bases and J 10 bases; bases outside gene matches: 12. Germline CDR1 is SGHDT and CDR2 is YYEEEE. The CDR3 DNA reads TGTGCCAGCAGCTTGGCATTATACGGGGGGGCCGGGGAGCAGTTCTTC. Translating gives CASSLALYGGAGEQFF.

The rearrangement joins TRBV7-9 to TRBJ1-3; the match to TRBD1 covers 9 bases. Germline values: CDR1 SEHNR, CDR2 FQNEAQ (reference sequence). After removal of 2 bases from V and 6 bases from J, the junction contained 8 bases not matched to a gene. The CDR3 loop spans 16 amino acids. The CDR3 DNA is TGTGCCAGCAGCTTACATCTGGGGACAGGGCTAAACACCATATATTTT. Protein: CASSLHLGTGLNTIYF.

This sequence joins TRBV7-3 and TRBJ2-3; 11 bases map to TRBD2. The CDR3 is made up of 17 amino acids. V was pared by 2 bases and J by 2 bases, with 6 bases of the junction left unmatched. Germline CDR1 and CDR2: SGHTA and FQGTGA. CDR3 DNA: TGTGCCAGCAGCTTAGGCACTAGCGGGAGCCCCACAGATACGCAGTATTTT. Protein: CASSLGTSGSPTDTQYF.

The chain is built from TRBV18 and TRBJ1-6; 7 bases are shared with TRBD1. This CDR3 contains 16 residues. J was trimmed by 5 bases and V by 2 bases; bases with no gene match: 6. In germline, CDR1 is KGHSH, CDR2 LQKENI. The CDR3 coding sequence is TGTGCCAGCTCACCAAAGCAGGGGGGAGATAATTCACCCCTCCACTTT. Its translation: CASSPKQGGDNSPLHF.